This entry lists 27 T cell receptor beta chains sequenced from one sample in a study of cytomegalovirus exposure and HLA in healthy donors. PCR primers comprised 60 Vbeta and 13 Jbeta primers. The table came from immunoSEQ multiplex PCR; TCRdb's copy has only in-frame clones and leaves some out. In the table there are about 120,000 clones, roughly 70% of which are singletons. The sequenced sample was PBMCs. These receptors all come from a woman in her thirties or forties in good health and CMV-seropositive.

For the CDR3, the DNA is TGCGCCAGCAGCCACGGACAGGACTACGAGCAGTACTTC. This codes for CASSHGQDYEQYF. V is TRBV5-1 and J is TRBJ2-7, with 7 positions matching TRBD1. Germline CDR1 is SGHRS and CDR2 is YFSETQ. There are 13 residues in the CDR3. The trim removed 4 bases at V and 3 bases at J, leaving 4 bases unmatched. Supplemented by reference TRBV5-1 and TRBJ2-7, the full variable domain reads KAGVTQTPRYLIKTRGQQVTLSCSPISGHRSVSWYQQTPGQGLQFLFEYFSETQRNKGNFPGRFSGRQFSNSRSEMNVSTLELGDSALYLCASSHGQDYEQYFGPGTRLTVT.

The DNA for the CDR3 is TGTGCCAGTAGTGCGGGAGAAATAACAGGGTGGACTGAAGCTTTCTTT. Encoded protein: CASSAGEITGWTEAFF. The J gene is TRBJ1-1, the V gene TRBV19; D may be TRBD1 (6 bases). Trimming took 5 bases from V and 5 from J, leaving 21 bases between them. The CDR3 is 16 amino acids. Germline V gives CDR1 LNHDA, CDR2 SQIVND (reference sequence).

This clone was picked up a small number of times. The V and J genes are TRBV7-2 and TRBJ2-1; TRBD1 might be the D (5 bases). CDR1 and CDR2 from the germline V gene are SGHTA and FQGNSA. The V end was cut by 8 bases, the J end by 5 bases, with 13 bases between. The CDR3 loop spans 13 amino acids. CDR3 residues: CASLGLNNNEQFF. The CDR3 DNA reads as TGTGCCAGCCTGGGGCTAAACAACAATGAGCAGTTCTTC. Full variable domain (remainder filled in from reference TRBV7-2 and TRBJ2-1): GAGVSQSPSNKVTEKGKDVELRCDPISGHTALYWYRQSLGQGLEFLIYFQGNSAPDKSGLPSDRFSAERTGGSVSTLTIQRTQQEDSAVYLCASLGLNNNEQFFGPGTRLTVL.

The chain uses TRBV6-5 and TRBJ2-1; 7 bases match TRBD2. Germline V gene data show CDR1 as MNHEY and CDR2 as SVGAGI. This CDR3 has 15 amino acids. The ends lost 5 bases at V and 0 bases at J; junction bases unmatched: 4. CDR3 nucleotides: TGTGCCAGCAGTCTAGCGGATAGCTCCTACAATGAGCAGTTCTTC. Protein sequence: CASSLADSSYNEQFF.

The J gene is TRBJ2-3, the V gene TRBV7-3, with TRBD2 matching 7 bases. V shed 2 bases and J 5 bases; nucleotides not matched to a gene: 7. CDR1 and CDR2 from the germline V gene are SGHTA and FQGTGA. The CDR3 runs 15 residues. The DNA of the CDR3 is TGTGCCAGCAGCTTAGTTAGGCGGGAGTTAGATACGCAGTATTTT. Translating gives CASSLVRRELDTQYF.

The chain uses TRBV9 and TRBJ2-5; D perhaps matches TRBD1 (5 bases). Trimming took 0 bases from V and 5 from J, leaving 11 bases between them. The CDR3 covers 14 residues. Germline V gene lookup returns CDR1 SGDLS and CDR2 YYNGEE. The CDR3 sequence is CASSVVGAGETQYF. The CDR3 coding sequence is TGTGCCAGCAGCGTAGTCGGCGCAGGGGAGACCCAGTACTTC.

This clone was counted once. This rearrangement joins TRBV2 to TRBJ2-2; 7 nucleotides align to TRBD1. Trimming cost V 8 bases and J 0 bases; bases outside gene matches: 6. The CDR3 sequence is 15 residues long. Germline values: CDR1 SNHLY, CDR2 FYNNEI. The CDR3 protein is CASSGTAANTGELFF. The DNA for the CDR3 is TGTGCCAGCTCAGGGACAGCAGCGAACACCGGGGAGCTGTTTTTT. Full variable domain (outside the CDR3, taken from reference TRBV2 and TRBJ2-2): EPEVTQTPSHQVTQMGQEVILRCVPISNHLYFYWYRQILGQKVEFLVSFYNNEISEKSEIFDDQFSVERPDGSNFTLKIRSTKLEDSAMYFCASSGTAANTGELFFGEGSRLTVL.

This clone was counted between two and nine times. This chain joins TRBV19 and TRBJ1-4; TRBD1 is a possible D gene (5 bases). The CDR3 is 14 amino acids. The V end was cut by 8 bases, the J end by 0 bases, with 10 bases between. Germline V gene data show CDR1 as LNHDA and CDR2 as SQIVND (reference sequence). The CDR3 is CASSDSSTNEKLFF. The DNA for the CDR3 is TGTGCCAGTTCAGACAGTTCAACTAATGAAAAACTGTTTTTT.

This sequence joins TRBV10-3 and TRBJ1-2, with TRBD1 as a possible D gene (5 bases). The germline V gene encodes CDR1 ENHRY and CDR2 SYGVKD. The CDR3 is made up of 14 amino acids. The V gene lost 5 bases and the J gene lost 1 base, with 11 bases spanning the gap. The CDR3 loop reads CAISSQGFNYGYTF. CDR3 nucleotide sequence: TGTGCCATCAGTTCCCAGGGATTTAACTATGGCTACACCTTC.

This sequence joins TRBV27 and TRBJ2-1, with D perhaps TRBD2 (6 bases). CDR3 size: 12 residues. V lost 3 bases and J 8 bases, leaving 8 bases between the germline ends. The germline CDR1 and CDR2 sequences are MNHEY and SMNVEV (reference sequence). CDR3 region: CASSFRGDEQFF. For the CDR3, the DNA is TGTGCCAGCAGTTTTCGCGGGGATGAGCAGTTCTTC.

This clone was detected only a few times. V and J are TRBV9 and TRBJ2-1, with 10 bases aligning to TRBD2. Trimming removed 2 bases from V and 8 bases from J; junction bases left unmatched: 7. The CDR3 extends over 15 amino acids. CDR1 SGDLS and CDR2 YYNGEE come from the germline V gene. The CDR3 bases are TGTGCCAGCAGCGTCAGGACTAGCGGACCCGATGAGCAGTTCTTC. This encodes CASSVRTSGPDEQFF.

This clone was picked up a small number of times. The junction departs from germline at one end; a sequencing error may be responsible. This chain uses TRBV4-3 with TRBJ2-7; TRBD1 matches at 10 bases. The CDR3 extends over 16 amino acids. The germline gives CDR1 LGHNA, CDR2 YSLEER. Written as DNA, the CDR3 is TGCGCCAGCAGCCAAGCCACCGGGACAGGGGCCTACGAACAGTACTTC. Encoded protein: CASSQATGTGAYEQYF.

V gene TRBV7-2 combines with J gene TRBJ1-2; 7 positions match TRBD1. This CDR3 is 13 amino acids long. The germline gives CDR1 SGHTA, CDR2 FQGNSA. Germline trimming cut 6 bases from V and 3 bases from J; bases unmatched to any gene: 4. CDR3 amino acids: CASRPTGDYGYTF. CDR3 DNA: TGTGCCAGCAGACCAACAGGGGACTATGGCTACACCTTC.

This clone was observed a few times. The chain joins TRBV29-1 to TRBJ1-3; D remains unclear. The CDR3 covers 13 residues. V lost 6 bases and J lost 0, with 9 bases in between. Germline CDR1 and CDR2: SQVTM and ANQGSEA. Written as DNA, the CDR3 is TGCAGCGTCCAACAATTCTCTGGAAACACCATATATTTT. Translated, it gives CSVQQFSGNTIYF. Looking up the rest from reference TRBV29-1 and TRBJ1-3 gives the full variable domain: SAVISQKPSRDICQRGTSLTIQCQVDSQVTMMFWYRQQPGQSLTLIATANQGSEATYESGFVIDKFPISRPNLTFSTLTVSNMSPEDSSIYLCSVQQFSGNTIYFGEGSWLTVV.

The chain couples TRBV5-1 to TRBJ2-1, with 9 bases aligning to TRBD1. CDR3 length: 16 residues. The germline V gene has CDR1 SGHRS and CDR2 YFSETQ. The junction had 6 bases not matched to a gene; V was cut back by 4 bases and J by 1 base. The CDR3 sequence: CASSPSGTGSYNEQFF. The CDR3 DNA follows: TGCGCCAGCAGCCCCTCCGGGACAGGGTCCTACAATGAGCAGTTCTTC.

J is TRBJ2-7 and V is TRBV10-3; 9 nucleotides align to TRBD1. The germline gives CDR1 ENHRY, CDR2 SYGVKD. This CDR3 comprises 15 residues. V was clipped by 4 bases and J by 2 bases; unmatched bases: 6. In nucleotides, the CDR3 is TGTGCCATCAGTGGGATGGACAGGGGAACCTACGAGCAGTACTTC. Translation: CAISGMDRGTYEQYF.

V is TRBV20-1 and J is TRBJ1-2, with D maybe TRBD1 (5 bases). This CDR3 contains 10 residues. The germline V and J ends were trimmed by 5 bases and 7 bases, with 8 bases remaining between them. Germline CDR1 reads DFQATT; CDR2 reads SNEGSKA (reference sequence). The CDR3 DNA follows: TGCAGTGCTCCCGGGGGTGGCTACACCTTC. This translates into CSAPGGGYTF.

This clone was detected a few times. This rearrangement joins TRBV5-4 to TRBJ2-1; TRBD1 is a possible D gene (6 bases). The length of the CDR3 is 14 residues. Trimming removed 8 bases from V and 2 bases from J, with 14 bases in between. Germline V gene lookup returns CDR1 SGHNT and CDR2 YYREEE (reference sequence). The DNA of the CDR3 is TGTGCCAGTACGCCGGGACAAGCCTACAATGAGCAGTTCTTC. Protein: CASTPGQAYNEQFF.

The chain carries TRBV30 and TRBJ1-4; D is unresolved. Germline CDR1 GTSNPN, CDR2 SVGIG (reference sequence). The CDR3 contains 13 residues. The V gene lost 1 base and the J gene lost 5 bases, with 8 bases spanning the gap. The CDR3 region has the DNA TGTGCCTGGAGTGGAGCGGGAAATGAAAAACTGTTTTTT. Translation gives CAWSGAGNEKLFF. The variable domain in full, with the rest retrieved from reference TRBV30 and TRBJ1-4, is SQTIHQWPATLVQPVGSPLSLECTVEGTSNPNLYWYRQAAGRGLQLLFYSVGIGQISSEVPQNLSASRPQDRQFILSSKKLLLSDSGFYLCAWSGAGNEKLFFGSGTQLSVL.

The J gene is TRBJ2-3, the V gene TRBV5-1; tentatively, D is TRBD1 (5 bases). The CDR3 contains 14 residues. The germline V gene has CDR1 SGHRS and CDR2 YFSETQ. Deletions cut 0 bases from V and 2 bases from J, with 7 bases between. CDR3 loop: CASSLGQPTDTQYF. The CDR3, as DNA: TGCGCCAGCAGCTTGGGACAGCCCACAGATACGCAGTATTTT. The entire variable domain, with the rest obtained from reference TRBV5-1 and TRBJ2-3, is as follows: KAGVTQTPRYLIKTRGQQVTLSCSPISGHRSVSWYQQTPGQGLQFLFEYFSETQRNKGNFPGRFSGRQFSNSRSEMNVSTLELGDSALYLCASSLGQPTDTQYFGPGTRLTVL.

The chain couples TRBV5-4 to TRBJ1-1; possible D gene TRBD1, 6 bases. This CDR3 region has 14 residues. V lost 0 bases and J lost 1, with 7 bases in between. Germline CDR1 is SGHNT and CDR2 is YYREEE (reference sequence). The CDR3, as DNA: TGTGCCAGCAGCTTGGGACAGGCGAACACTGAAGCTTTCTTT. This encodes CASSLGQANTEAFF.

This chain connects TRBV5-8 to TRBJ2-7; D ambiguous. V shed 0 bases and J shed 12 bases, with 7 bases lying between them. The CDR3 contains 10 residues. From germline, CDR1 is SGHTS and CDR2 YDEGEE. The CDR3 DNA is TGTGCCAGCAGCTTGGACGGTGTGTACTTC. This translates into CASSLDGVYF.

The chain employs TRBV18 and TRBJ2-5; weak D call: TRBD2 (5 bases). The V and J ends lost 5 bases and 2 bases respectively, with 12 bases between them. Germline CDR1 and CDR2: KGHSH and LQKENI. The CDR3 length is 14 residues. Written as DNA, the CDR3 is TGTGCCAGCTCATCTGGAGGAGATCAAGAGACCCAGTACTTC. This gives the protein CASSSGGDQETQYF.

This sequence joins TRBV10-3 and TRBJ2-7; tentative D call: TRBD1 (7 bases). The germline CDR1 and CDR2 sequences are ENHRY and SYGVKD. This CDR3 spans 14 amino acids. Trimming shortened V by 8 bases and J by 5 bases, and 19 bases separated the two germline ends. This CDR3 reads CAIGPGGQRHEQYF. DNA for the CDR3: TGTGCCATCGGGCCCGGGGGACAGCGGCACGAGCAGTACTTC.

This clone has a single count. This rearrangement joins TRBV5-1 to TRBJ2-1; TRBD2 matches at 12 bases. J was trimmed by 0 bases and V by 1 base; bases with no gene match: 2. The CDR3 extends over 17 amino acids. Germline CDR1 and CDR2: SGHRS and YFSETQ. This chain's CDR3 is CASSLPLAGGSYNEQFF. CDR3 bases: TGCGCCAGCAGCTTGCCACTAGCGGGGGGCTCCTACAATGAGCAGTTCTTC. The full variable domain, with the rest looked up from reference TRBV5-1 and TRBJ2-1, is KAGVTQTPRYLIKTRGQQVTLSCSPISGHRSVSWYQQTPGQGLQFLFEYFSETQRNKGNFPGRFSGRQFSNSRSEMNVSTLELGDSALYLCASSLPLAGGSYNEQFFGPGTRLTVL.

The CDR3 bases are TGTGCCATCAGCCCGGGACAGCTCATATATGGCTACACCTTC. This encodes CAISPGQLIYGYTF. The J gene is TRBJ1-2, the V gene TRBV10-3, with 7 bases identical to TRBD1. Germline V CDR1 and CDR2: ENHRY, SYGVKD. The CDR3 is 14 amino acids. V lost 6 bases and J lost 5; bases outside the gene matches: 9.

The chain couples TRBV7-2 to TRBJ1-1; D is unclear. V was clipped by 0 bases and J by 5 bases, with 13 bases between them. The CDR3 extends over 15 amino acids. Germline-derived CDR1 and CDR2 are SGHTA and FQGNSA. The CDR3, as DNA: TGTGCCAGCAGCTTAGCGTGGGGAAGCGGAACTGAAGCTTTCTTT. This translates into CASSLAWGSGTEAFF.